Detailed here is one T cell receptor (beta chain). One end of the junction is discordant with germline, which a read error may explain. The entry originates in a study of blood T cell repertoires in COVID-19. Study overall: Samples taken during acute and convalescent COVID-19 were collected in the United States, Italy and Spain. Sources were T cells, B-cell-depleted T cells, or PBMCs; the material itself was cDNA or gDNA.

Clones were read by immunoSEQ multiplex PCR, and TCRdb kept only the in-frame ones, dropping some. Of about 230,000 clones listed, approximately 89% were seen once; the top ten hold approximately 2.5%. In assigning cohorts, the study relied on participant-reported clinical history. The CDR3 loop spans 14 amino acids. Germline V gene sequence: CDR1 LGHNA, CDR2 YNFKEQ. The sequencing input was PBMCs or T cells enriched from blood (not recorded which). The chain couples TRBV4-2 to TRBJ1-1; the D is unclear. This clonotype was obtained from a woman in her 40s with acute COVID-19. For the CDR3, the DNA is TGTGCCAGCAGCAAAGAAGCGGGGATCACTGAAGCTTTCTTT. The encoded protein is CASSKEAGITEAFF.